One and the same sample provided the 23 T cell receptor beta chains below, sequenced in a study of T cells in Graves' hyperthyroidism and ophthalmopathy. The TCR beta CDR3 regions underwent amplification using RNA transcripts as the source. When the TCR CDR3 underwent first-round RT-PCR, the HTBI primer set was used. MiXCR, run by TCRdb on the multiplex PCR reads, gives a single entry per CDR3 protein. The top ten clones hold about 11% of a sample with 530,000 or so distinct CDR3 sequences, about 24% of them seen once. Sequenced input: blood. Every receptor here comes from a woman in her twenties or thirties with Graves' ophthalmopathy.

This clonotype came up a few times. Since a much larger clone is just one base distant, this may be a read error. The chain joins TRBV6-1 to TRBJ1-5; D might be TRBD1 (6 bases). CDR1 is MNHNS and CDR2 is SASEGT in the germline V gene. The length of the CDR3 is 17 residues. The CDR3 nucleotides read TGTGCCAGCAGTAAAAAATCACAGGGTTCTAGCAATCAGCCCCAGCAGTTT. Protein sequence: CASSKKSQGSSNQPQQF.

This clonotype was detected ten times or more. This chain joins TRBV9 and TRBJ2-7; 9 bases align to TRBD2. This CDR3 is 15 amino acids long. Germline V gene data show CDR1 as SGDLS and CDR2 as YYNGEE. The J segment lost 3 bases and the V segment lost 0 bases, leaving 4 bases of the junction unmatched. CDR3 sequence reads: CASSVGGTSLYEQYF. CDR3 nucleotides: TGTGCCAGCAGCGTAGGTGGGACTAGCCTCTACGAGCAGTACTTC. Based on the CDR3 plus reference TRBV9 and TRBJ2-7, the full variable domain is DSGVTQTPKHLITATGQRVTLRCSPRSGDLSVYWYQQSLDQGLQFLIQYYNGEERAKGNILERFSAQQFPDLHSELNLSSLELGDSALYFCASSVGGTSLYEQYFGPGTRLTVT.

This clonotype came up many times. The chain couples TRBV19 to TRBJ1-2; possible D gene TRBD1, 6 bases. Trimming stripped 4 bases from V and 2 bases from J, with 11 bases between. The germline V gene has CDR1 LNHDA and CDR2 SQIVND (reference sequence). The CDR3 runs to 14 residues. Here the CDR3 reads CASSRPGQNYGYTF. For the CDR3, the DNA is TGTGCCAGTAGTAGGCCAGGACAGAACTATGGCTACACCTTC.

This chain connects TRBV6-2 or TRBV6-3 to TRBJ1-2; 7 bases line up with TRBD1. The length of the CDR3 is 18 residues. Germline V gene lookup returns CDR1 MNHEY and CDR2 SVGEGT. V was pared by 0 bases and J by 2 bases, with 12 bases of the junction left unmatched. In DNA, the CDR3 is TGTGCCAGCAGTTACTCGAGGAGTACAGGGGCGCCGAACTATGGCTACACCTTC. Translation gives CASSYSRSTGAPNYGYTF.

The V gene is TRBV25-1, the J gene TRBJ1-1; no clear D gene. The germline V gene encodes CDR1 MGHDK and CDR2 SYGVNS. Trimming stripped 7 bases from V and 6 bases from J, with 18 bases between. The CDR3 is 14 residues long. The CDR3 sequence: CASKGPGLLAEAFF. The CDR3 DNA reads as TGTGCCAGCAAAGGGCCGGGATTGCTGGCTGAAGCTTTCTTT.

The sample holds many counts of this clonotype. The rearrangement uses TRBV30 and TRBJ1-1; D is undetermined. V gave up 0 bases and J gave up 2 bases, with 1 base separating them. The germline V gene has CDR1 GTSNPN and CDR2 SVGIG (reference sequence). There are 11 residues in the CDR3. CDR3 loop: CAWSVNTEAFF. In nucleotides, the CDR3 is TGTGCCTGGAGTGTCAACACTGAAGCTTTCTTT. Complete variable domain (other parts from reference TRBV30 and TRBJ1-1): SQTIHQWPATLVQPVGSPLSLECTVEGTSNPNLYWYRQAAGRGLQLLFYSVGIGQISSEVPQNLSASRPQDRQFILSSKKLLLSDSGFYLCAWSVNTEAFFGQGTRLTVV.

Comment on this clonotype: Since a much larger clone is just one base distant, this may be a read error. The CDR3 ends on some other residue instead of the conserved phenylalanine or tryptophan, so this is likely a read error. The chain links TRBV7-2 to TRBJ2-2; D call uncertain. Germline CDR1 reads SGHTA; CDR2 reads FQGNSA. V was trimmed by 1 base and J by 6 bases, leaving 9 bases between them. The CDR3 totals 14 residues. CDR3 loop: CASSLGLPAGELFV. For the CDR3, the DNA is TGTGCCAGCAGCTTAGGACTTCCCGCCGGGGAGCTGTTTGTT.

The chain couples TRBV7-9 to TRBJ2-5; TRBD1 aligns across 8 bases. With 3 bases clipped from V and 4 bases from J, the junction kept 7 bases outside the gene matches. The germline V gene has CDR1 SEHNR and CDR2 FQNEAQ (reference sequence). The CDR3 is 15 amino acids. CDR3 sequence: CASSLGQVAGETQYF. The CDR3 region has the DNA TGTGCCAGCAGCTTGGGACAGGTGGCCGGAGAGACCCAGTACTTC.

There are a few counts of this clonotype. CDR3 DNA: TGTGCCAGCAGTTTACCCCCTACCACTGAAGCTTTCTTT. As protein: CASSLPPTTEAFF. The chain recombines TRBV12-3 or TRBV12-4 with TRBJ1-1; D is uncertain. This CDR3 has 13 residues. Trimming cost V 2 bases and J 4 bases, with 8 bases left between them.

This clonotype was observed at least ten times. The rearrangement joins TRBV5-1 to TRBJ1-1; D is undetermined. Trimming shortened V by 1 base and J by 4 bases, and 20 bases separated the two germline ends. CDR3 length: 17 residues. Germline V lookup: CDR1 SGHRS, CDR2 YFSETQ. As DNA, the CDR3 is TGCGCCAGCAGCTTGTTTGGGGAAGAGTGGTATGTCACTGAAGCTTTCTTT. Translating gives CASSLFGEEWYVTEAFF.

This clonotype occurred many times. The junction shows a germline mismatch at one end, possibly a read error. V and J are TRBV7-8 and TRBJ1-1; D not certain. Per the germline V gene, CDR1 is SGHVS and CDR2 is FQNEAQ. The CDR3 consists of 16 residues. The CDR3 bases are TGTGCCAGCAGCCTAGCCCGGGTTTGGCGGAACACTGAAGCTTTCTTT. Translation gives CASSLARVWRNTEAFF.

This clonotype has a count of ten or more. The genes are TRBV2 and TRBJ2-5; the D gene is possibly TRBD2 (5 bases). Trimming removed 6 bases from V and 8 bases from J, with 13 bases in between. Germline CDR1 is SNHLY and CDR2 is FYNNEI. The CDR3 runs 12 residues. The CDR3 here is CASRGGGDTQYF. The CDR3 DNA sequence: TGTGCCAGCAGGGGTGGAGGTGACACCCAGTACTTC.

This clonotype was counted ten times or more. V gene TRBV11-2 combines with J gene TRBJ2-7, with TRBD1 matching 10 bases. Germline-derived CDR1 and CDR2 are SGHAT and FQNNGV. V gave up 8 bases and J gave up 5 bases; unmatched junction bases: 3. The CDR3 is 12 amino acids. The CDR3 nucleotides read TGTGCCAGCGGTGGGACAGGGGACGAGCAGTACTTC. Translation gives CASGGTGDEQYF.

In its sample, this clonotype was seen many times. V gene TRBV11-2 combines with J gene TRBJ2-2; a weak D match, TRBD2 (5 bases). The CDR3 runs 16 residues. The ends were cut back, 4 bases at V and 0 bases at J, with 12 bases in the middle. Germline CDR1 SGHAT, CDR2 FQNNGV. The CDR3 sequence is CASSSYSDTNTGELFF. In nucleotides, the CDR3 is TGTGCCAGCAGCTCGTATAGCGATACGAACACCGGGGAGCTGTTTTTT. Using reference TRBV11-2 and TRBJ2-2 for the parts outside the CDR3, the full variable domain is EAGVAQSPRYKIIEKRQSVAFWCNPISGHATLYWYQQILGQGPKLLIQFQNNGVVDDSQLPKDRFSAERLKGVDSTLKIQPAKLEDSAVYLCASSSYSDTNTGELFFGEGSRLTVL.

In the case of this clonotype: A much larger clone is a single base away; this may be a read error. This chain joins TRBV19 and TRBJ2-2, with D possibly matching TRBD2 (5 bases). CDR1 and CDR2 (germline): LNHDA, SQIVND (reference sequence). The CDR3 is 14 amino acids. As DNA, the CDR3 is TGTGCCAGTAGTATTGTCGCTAGCACCGGGGAGCTGTGTTTT. This gives the protein CASSIVASTGELCF.

In its sample, this clonotype was seen many times. The V and J genes are TRBV6-5 and TRBJ1-1; possible D gene TRBD1, 5 bases. V gave up 4 bases and J gave up 1 base, with 10 bases separating them. CDR1 is MNHEY, CDR2 SVGAGI, per germline. CDR3 length equals 14 residues. CDR3 in amino acids: CASSWGGENTEAFF. In nucleotides, the CDR3 is TGTGCCAGCAGTTGGGGGGGGGAGAACACTGAAGCTTTCTTT.

This clonotype was seen a few times. The J gene is TRBJ2-7, the V gene TRBV14; 7 nucleotides agree with TRBD1. Germline CDR1 SGHDN, CDR2 FVKESK. Trimming cost V 5 bases and J 1 base; bases outside gene matches: 2. This CDR3 region has 13 residues. Here the CDR3 DNA reads TGTGCCAGCAGCAAGGACAGGTCCTACGAGCAGTACTTC. Translation: CASSKDRSYEQYF.

This clonotype was seen many times. The CDR3: CASTVGSGVNQETQYF. The DNA for the CDR3 is TGCGCCAGCACCGTGGGGTCGGGGGTAAACCAAGAGACCCAGTACTTC. The rearrangement joins TRBV5-1 to TRBJ2-5; the D gene is possibly TRBD2 (6 bases). V shed 6 bases and J shed 0 bases, with 18 bases lying between them. The germline gives CDR1 SGHRS, CDR2 YFSETQ. CDR3 length: 16 amino acids.

The table lists this clonotype with many counts. This chain links TRBV18 with TRBJ1-1, with D perhaps TRBD1 (5 bases). V lost 0 bases, J lost 5 bases, and 10 bases lay in between. The CDR3 totals 14 residues. The germline gives CDR1 KGHSH, CDR2 LQKENI. CDR3 nucleotides: TGTGCCAGCTCACCACCGGGGGTAGGTACTGAAGCTTTCTTT. Residues: CASSPPGVGTEAFF.

This clonotype appeared once. This rearrangement joins TRBV20-1 to TRBJ2-7; tentatively, D is TRBD2 (7 bases). V was trimmed by 0 bases and J by 0 bases, leaving 21 bases between them. This CDR3 contains 18 residues. The germline gives CDR1 DFQATT, CDR2 SNEGSKA (reference sequence). CDR3 region: CSARDRGGGTGSSYEQYF. The DNA for the CDR3 is TGCAGTGCTAGAGATCGGGGAGGGGGGACTGGTAGCTCCTACGAGCAGTACTTC.

This clonotype was observed a few times. Possible read error: a much larger clone is one base away. The chain is built from TRBV2 and TRBJ1-5; D ambiguous. This CDR3 region has 16 residues. V was clipped by 4 bases and J by 0 bases, with 13 bases between them. The germline V gene has CDR1 SNHLY and CDR2 FYNNEI. The CDR3 here is CASSARSAYSNQPQHF. The CDR3 DNA is TGTGCCAGCAGTGCCCGGTCGGCATATAGCAATCAGCCCCAGCATTTT.

This clonotype was counted ten times or more. V and J are TRBV30 and TRBJ2-7, with a weak D call TRBD2 (6 bases). V lost 4 bases, J lost 4 bases, and 8 bases lay in between. CDR3 length equals 11 residues. Germline CDR1 GTSNPN, CDR2 SVGIG (reference sequence). The CDR3 loop is CAWMGTYEQYF. CDR3 coding DNA: TGTGCCTGGATGGGGACTTACGAGCAGTACTTC. Full variable domain (remainder filled in from reference TRBV30 and TRBJ2-7): SQTIHQWPATLVQPVGSPLSLECTVEGTSNPNLYWYRQAAGRGLQLLFYSVGIGQISSEVPQNLSASRPQDRQFILSSKKLLLSDSGFYLCAWMGTYEQYFGPGTRLTVT.

This clonotype was seen many times. J is TRBJ2-2 and V is TRBV30; D gene uncertain. Germline V gene lookup returns CDR1 GTSNPN and CDR2 SVGIG (reference sequence). The CDR3 spans 15 residues. The ends were cut back, 3 bases at V and 5 bases at J, with 16 bases in the middle. CDR3 residues: CAWRGVEYRTGELFF. The CDR3 DNA sequence: TGTGCCTGGAGAGGCGTGGAATATCGGACCGGGGAGCTGTTTTTT.